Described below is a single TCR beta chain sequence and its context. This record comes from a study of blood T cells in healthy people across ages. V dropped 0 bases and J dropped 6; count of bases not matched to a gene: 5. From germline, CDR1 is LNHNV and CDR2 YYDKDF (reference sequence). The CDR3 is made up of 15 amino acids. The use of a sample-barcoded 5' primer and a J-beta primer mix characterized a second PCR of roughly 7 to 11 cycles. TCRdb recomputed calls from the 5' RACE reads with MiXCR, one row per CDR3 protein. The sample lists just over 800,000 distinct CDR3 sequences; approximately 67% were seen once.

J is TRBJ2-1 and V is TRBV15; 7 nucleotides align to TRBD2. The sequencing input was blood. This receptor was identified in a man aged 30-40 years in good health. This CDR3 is CATSRDRGVVNEQFF. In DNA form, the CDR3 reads TGTGCCACCAGCAGAGACCGGGGGGTGGTCAATGAGCAGTTCTTC.